This entry lists 22 T cell receptor beta chains sequenced from one sample in a study of cytomegalovirus exposure and HLA in healthy donors. Only in-frame clones appear in the TCRdb table, and some are missing; sequencing was by immunoSEQ multiplex PCR. The sample shows about 170,000 clones, roughly 91% of them seen only once. Source material: PBMCs. These receptors were obtained from a woman aged 18-29 years in good health and CMV-seropositive.

This chain joins TRBV28 and TRBJ2-1; D gene ambiguous. Trimming pared 4 bases from V and 4 bases from J, leaving 8 bases between. Per the germline V gene, CDR1 is MDHEN and CDR2 is SYDVKM. The CDR3 covers 13 residues. The CDR3 DNA is TGTGCCAGCAGTTCCCCGAGTTACAATGAGCAGTTCTTC. Protein sequence: CASSSPSYNEQFF.

This clone was recorded only once. This chain connects TRBV13 to TRBJ2-3; no definite D call. V lost 0 bases and J 4 bases, leaving 8 bases between the germline ends. Germline CDR1 and CDR2: PRHDT and FYEKMQ (reference sequence). The CDR3 is 14 residues long. The CDR3: CASSLGLRSDTQYF. CDR3 in DNA: TGTGCCAGCAGCTTAGGCCTGCGGTCAGATACGCAGTATTTT.

This clone was detected only a few times. V is TRBV4-1 and J is TRBJ2-2, with a tentative D call TRBD2 (6 bases). Germline lookup yields CDR1 MGHRA and CDR2 YSYEKL. The CDR3 is made up of 14 amino acids. Trimming pared 4 bases from V and 5 bases from J, leaving 11 bases between. CDR3 protein: CASSPGGWTGELFF. For the CDR3, the DNA is TGCGCCAGCAGCCCTGGGGGGTGGACCGGGGAGCTGTTTTTT.

This clone occurred many times. CDR3 nucleotides: TGTGCCAGCAGCTTCTTTATGGCCGACGAGCAGTACTTC. Residues: CASSFFMADEQYF. The chain couples TRBV5-6 to TRBJ2-7; D gene ambiguous. This CDR3 spans 13 amino acids. Trimming cost V 2 bases and J 5 bases, with 11 bases left between them. Germline V gene lookup returns CDR1 SGHDT and CDR2 YYEEEE.

V is TRBV11-2 and J is TRBJ2-2; D is unresolved. The ends were cut back, 3 bases at V and 1 base at J, with 6 bases in the middle. Germline V gives CDR1 SGHAT, CDR2 FQNNGV. This CDR3 has 14 residues. This CDR3 is CASSFVKNTGELFF. The CDR3 region has the DNA TGTGCCAGCAGCTTCGTAAAGAACACCGGGGAGCTGTTTTTT.

This clone was counted once. This chain uses TRBV5-1 with TRBJ2-5; maybe TRBD1 (5 bases). V shed 5 bases and J shed 5 bases, with 16 bases lying between them. Germline CDR1 SGHRS, CDR2 YFSETQ. This CDR3 has 14 residues. The CDR3 nucleotides read TGCGCCAGCAGTTTTAACCAGGGTGGGGAGACCCAGTACTTC. Encoded protein: CASSFNQGGETQYF.

V and J are TRBV11-2 and TRBJ1-1; D not resolved. V was clipped by 3 bases and J by 0 bases, with 11 bases between them. CDR1 SGHAT and CDR2 FQNNGV come from the germline V gene. The CDR3 extends over 15 amino acids. This CDR3 is CASSFPDNLNTEAFF. The CDR3 DNA sequence: TGTGCCAGCAGCTTTCCTGACAACTTGAACACTGAAGCTTTCTTT. Combining the CDR3 with reference TRBV11-2 and TRBJ1-1 gives the whole variable domain EAGVAQSPRYKIIEKRQSVAFWCNPISGHATLYWYQQILGQGPKLLIQFQNNGVVDDSQLPKDRFSAERLKGVDSTLKIQPAKLEDSAVYLCASSFPDNLNTEAFFGQGTRLTVV.

Here the CDR3 reads CASSLAGDQPQHF. The CDR3 DNA is TGTGCCAGCAGCTTGGCAGGGGATCAGCCCCAGCATTTT. The rearrangement links TRBV5-5 to TRBJ1-5; weak D call: TRBD1 (6 bases). V was trimmed by 0 bases and J by 5 bases, leaving 6 bases between them. CDR3 size: 13 residues. Looked up from germline, CDR1 is SGHKS and CDR2 is YYEKEE (reference sequence).

The chain links TRBV6-4 to TRBJ2-1; 10 bases are a match to TRBD2. J gave up 6 bases and V 5 bases, and 4 bases lay outside the gene matches. The germline V gene encodes CDR1 MRHNA and CDR2 SNTAGT. This CDR3 region has 14 residues. The CDR3 is CASSLAGARNEQFF. The CDR3 coding sequence is TGTGCCAGCAGTCTAGCGGGAGCCCGCAATGAGCAGTTCTTC.

The CDR3 reads CASSLGRAAYNEQFF. As DNA, the CDR3 is TGTGCCAGCAGCTTAGGGAGGGCCGCCTACAATGAGCAGTTCTTC. The gene calls are TRBV7-9 and TRBJ2-1, with D maybe TRBD2 (6 bases). This CDR3 contains 15 residues. V was shortened by 1 base and J by 2 bases, with 9 bases between the two germline ends. The germline V gene encodes CDR1 SEHNR and CDR2 FQNEAQ (reference sequence).

The J gene is TRBJ2-7, the V gene TRBV10-2, with TRBD1 matching 12 bases. The V gene's germline CDR1 is WSHSY and CDR2 SAAADI. The CDR3 runs to 15 residues. Trimming at V came to 2 bases and at J to 7 bases, leaving 6 bases not matched to a gene. The CDR3 region is CASSEGGQGAWEQYF. The DNA for the CDR3 is TGCGCCAGCAGTGAGGGGGGACAGGGGGCTTGGGAGCAGTACTTC.

The chain recombines TRBV10-1 with TRBJ1-1; D perhaps matches TRBD1 (5 bases). Germline CDR1 WNHNN, CDR2 SYGVQD (reference sequence). The CDR3 runs 13 residues. V dropped 3 bases and J dropped 3 bases, with 8 bases sitting between them. Here the CDR3 reads CASSDRVYTEAFF. CDR3 coding DNA: TGCGCCAGCAGTGACAGGGTGTACACTGAAGCTTTCTTT.

CDR3 in amino acids: CASSFRPGLEGPGELFF. The CDR3 coding sequence is TGCGCCAGCAGCTTTCGCCCGGGACTAGAGGGTCCCGGGGAGCTGTTTTTT. The chain has TRBV5-1 and TRBJ2-2; 8 bases line up with TRBD2. The germline V gene encodes CDR1 SGHRS and CDR2 YFSETQ. J gave up 6 bases and V 2 bases, and 12 bases lay outside the gene matches. CDR3 length equals 17 residues.

This chain links TRBV7-2 with TRBJ2-1; a possible D gene is TRBD2 (5 bases). The CDR3 has 13 residues. In germline, CDR1 is SGHTA, CDR2 FQGNSA. V lost 6 bases, J lost 4 bases, and 10 bases lay in between. The CDR3 DNA reads as TGTGCCAGCAGACCCAGCGGTTACAATGAGCAGTTCTTC. Protein sequence: CASRPSGYNEQFF.

The CDR3 DNA is TGTGCCAGTGCGAACAGGGAAGAGACCCAGTACTTC. Translated, it gives CASANREETQYF. The V gene is TRBV19, the J gene TRBJ2-5; perhaps TRBD1 as D (6 bases). Trimming removed 8 bases from V and 3 bases from J, with 10 bases in between. Germline CDR1 is LNHDA and CDR2 is SQIVND (reference sequence). The CDR3 spans 12 residues.

The rearrangement uses TRBV7-6 and TRBJ2-2; D gene ambiguous. V lost 2 bases, J lost 8 bases, and 6 bases lay in between. Germline V lookup: CDR1 SGHVS, CDR2 FNYEAQ. The CDR3 is 12 residues long. Here the CDR3 reads CASSLTNGELFF. CDR3 DNA: TGTGCCAGCAGCTTAACAAATGGGGAGCTGTTTTTT.

V gene TRBV4-2 combines with J gene TRBJ2-7, with 10 nucleotides matching TRBD1. Trimming removed 0 bases from V and 5 bases from J; junction bases left unmatched: 4. The CDR3 runs 15 residues. Germline values: CDR1 LGHNA, CDR2 YNFKEQ. This CDR3 reads CASSQERTGGDEQYF. In nucleotides, the CDR3 is TGTGCCAGCAGCCAAGAAAGGACAGGGGGGGACGAGCAGTACTTC.

This clone was observed a single time. The chain carries TRBV23-1 and TRBJ2-2; the match to TRBD1 covers 9 bases. TRBV23-1 is an open reading frame whose function is uncertain. The CDR3 spans 15 residues. The ends lost 6 bases at V and 7 bases at J; junction bases unmatched: 9. CDR3 loop: CASSFKQGAGGELFF. Written as DNA, the CDR3 is TGCGCCAGCAGCTTTAAACAGGGGGCAGGCGGGGAGCTGTTTTTT.

This clone was recorded only once. V usage is TRBV10-2 and J usage is TRBJ2-7, with 11 nucleotides matching TRBD2. The ends lost 0 bases at V and 4 bases at J; junction bases unmatched: 8. The CDR3 sequence is 17 residues long. CDR1 and CDR2 (germline): WSHSY, SAAADI. In DNA form, the CDR3 reads TGCGCCAGCAGTGAGTCACAGACTAGCGGGGTTGTATACGAGCAGTACTTC. As protein: CASSESQTSGVVYEQYF.

This clone was seen a few times. This chain links TRBV4-1 with TRBJ2-7; D possibly corresponds to TRBD1 (5 bases). Trimming removed 0 bases from V and 3 bases from J, with 12 bases in between. Germline V gives CDR1 MGHRA, CDR2 YSYEKL. The CDR3 has 15 amino acids. CDR3 residues: CASSQDSAGYYEQYF. CDR3 DNA sequence: TGCGCCAGCAGCCAAGATTCGGCAGGGTACTACGAGCAGTACTTC.

This chain links TRBV13 with TRBJ2-1, with 9 bases that match TRBD2. Germline assignment: CDR1 PRHDT and CDR2 FYEKMQ (reference sequence). The length of the CDR3 is 16 residues. Trimming cost V 4 bases and J 1 base; bases outside gene matches: 5. DNA of the CDR3: TGTGCCAGCAGCTCCAATAGCGGGAGTTCCTACAATGAGCAGTTCTTC. Protein product: CASSSNSGSSYNEQFF.

The chain uses TRBV5-4 and TRBJ2-1; D is possibly TRBD1 (5 bases). Germline CDR1 and CDR2: SGHNT and YYREEE (reference sequence). V lost 2 bases and J lost 15, with 21 bases in between. CDR3 size: 14 residues. Here the CDR3 reads CASSLGDSGQPPFF. The CDR3 DNA follows: TGTGCCAGCAGCTTAGGGGATTCGGGCCAACCCCCGTTCTTC. Full variable domain (rest looked up from reference TRBV5-4 and TRBJ2-1): ETGVTQSPTHLIKTRGQQVTLRCSSQSGHNTVSWYQQALGQGPQFIFQYYREEENGRGNFPPRFSGLQFPNYSSELNVNALELDDSALYLCASSLGDSGQPPFFGPGTRLTVL.